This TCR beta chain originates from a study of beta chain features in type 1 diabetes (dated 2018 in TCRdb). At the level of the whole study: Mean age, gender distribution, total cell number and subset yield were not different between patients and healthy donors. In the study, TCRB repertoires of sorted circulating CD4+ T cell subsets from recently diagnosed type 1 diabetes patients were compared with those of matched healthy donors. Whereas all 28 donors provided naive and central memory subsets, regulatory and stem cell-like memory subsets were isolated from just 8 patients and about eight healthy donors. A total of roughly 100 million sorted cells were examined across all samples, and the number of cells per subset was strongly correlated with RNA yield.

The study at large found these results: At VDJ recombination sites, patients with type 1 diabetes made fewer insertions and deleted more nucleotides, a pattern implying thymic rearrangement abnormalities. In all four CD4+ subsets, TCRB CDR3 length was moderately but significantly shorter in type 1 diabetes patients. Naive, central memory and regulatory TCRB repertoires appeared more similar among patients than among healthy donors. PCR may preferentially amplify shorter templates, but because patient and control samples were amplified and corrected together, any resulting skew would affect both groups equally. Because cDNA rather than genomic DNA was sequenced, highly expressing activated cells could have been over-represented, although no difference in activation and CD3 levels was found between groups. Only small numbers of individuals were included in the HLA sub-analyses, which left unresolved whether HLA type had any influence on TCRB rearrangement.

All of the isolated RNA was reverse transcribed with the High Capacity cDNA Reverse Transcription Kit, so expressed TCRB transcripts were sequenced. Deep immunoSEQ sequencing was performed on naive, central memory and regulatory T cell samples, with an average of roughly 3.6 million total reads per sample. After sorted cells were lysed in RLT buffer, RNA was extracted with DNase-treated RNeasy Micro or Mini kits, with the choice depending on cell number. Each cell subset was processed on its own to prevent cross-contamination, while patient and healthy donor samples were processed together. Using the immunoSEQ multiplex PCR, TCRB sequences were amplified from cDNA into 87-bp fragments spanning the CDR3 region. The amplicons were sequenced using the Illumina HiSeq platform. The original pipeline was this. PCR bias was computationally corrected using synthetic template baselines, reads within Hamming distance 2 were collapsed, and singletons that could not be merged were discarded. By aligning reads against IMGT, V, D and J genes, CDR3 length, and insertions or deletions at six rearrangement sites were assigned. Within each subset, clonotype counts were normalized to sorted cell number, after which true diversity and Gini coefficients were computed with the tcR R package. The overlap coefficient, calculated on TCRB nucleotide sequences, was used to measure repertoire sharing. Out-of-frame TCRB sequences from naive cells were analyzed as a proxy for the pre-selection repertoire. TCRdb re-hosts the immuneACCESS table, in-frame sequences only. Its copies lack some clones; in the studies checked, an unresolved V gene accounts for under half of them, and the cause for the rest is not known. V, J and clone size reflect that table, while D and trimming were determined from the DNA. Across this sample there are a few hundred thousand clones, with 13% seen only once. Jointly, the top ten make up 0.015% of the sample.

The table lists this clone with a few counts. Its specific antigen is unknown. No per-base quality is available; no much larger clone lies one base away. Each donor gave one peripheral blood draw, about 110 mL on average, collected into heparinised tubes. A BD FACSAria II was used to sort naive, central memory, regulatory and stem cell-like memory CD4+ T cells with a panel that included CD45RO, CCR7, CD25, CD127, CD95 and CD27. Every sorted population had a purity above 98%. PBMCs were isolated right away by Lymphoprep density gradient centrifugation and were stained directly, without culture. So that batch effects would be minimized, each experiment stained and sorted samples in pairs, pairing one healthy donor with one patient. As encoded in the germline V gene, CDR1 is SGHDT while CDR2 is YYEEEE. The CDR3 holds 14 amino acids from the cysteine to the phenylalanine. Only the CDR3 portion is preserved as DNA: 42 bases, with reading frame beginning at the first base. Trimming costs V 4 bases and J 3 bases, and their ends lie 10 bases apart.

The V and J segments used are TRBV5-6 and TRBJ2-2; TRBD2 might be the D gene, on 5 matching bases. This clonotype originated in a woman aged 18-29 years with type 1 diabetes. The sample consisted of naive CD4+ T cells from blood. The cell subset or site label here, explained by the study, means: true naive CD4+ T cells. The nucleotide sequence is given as TGTGCCAGCAGCCGCAGGAGGCACACCGGGGAGCTGTTTTTT. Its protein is CASSRRRHTGELFF.